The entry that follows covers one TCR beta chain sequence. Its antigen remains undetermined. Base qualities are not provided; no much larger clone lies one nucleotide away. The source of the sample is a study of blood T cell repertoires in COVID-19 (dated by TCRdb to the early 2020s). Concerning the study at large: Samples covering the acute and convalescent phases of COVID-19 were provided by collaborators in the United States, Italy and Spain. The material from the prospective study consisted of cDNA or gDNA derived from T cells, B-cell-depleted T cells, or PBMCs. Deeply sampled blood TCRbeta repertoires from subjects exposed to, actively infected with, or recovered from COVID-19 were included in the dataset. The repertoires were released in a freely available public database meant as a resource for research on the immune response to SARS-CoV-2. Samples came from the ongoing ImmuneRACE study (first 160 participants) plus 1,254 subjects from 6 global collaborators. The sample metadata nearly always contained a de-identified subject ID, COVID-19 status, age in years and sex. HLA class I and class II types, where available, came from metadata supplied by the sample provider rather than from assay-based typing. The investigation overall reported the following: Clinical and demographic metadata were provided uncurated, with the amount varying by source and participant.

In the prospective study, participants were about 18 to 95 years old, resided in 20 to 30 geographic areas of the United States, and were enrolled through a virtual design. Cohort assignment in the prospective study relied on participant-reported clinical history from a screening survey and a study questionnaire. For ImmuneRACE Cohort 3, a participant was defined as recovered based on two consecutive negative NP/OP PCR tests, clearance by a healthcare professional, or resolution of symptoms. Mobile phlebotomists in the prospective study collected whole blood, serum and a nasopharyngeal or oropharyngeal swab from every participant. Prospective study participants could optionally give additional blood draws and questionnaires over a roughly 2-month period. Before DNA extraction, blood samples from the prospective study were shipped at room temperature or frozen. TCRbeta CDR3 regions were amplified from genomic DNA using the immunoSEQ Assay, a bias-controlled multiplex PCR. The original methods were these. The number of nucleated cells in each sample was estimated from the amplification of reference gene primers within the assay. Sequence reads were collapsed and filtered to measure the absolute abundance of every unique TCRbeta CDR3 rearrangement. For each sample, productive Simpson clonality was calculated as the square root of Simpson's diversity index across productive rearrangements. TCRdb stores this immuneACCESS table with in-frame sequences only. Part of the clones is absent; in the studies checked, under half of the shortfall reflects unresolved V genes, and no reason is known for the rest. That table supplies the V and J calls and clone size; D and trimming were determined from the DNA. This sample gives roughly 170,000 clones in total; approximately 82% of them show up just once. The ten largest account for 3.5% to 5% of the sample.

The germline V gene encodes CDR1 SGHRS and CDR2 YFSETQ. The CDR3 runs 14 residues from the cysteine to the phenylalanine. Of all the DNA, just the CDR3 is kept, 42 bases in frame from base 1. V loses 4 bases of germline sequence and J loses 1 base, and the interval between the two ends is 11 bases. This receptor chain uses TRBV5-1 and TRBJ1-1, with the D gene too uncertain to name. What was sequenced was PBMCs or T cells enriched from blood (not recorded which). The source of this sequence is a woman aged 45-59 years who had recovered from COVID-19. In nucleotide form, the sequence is TGCGCCAGCAGCAAGACACGTTCGAACACTGAAGCTTTCTTT. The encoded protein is CASSKTRSNTEAFF.